This is a list of T cell receptor beta chains from one sample in a study of blood T cell repertoires in COVID-19. Only in-frame clones appear in the TCRdb table, and some are missing; sequencing was by immunoSEQ multiplex PCR. The table records hundreds of thousands of clones, 70% to 75% of them present only once. Sample: peripheral blood. The receptors here all came from an elderly woman with acute or convalescent COVID-19. Both conserved end residues are part of each CDR3. Each record gives: J gene, D gene, V gene, clone size, CDR3 DNA, CDR3 protein. D genes are given only for firm matches. Not all rows give a size; the values are once, few, many and, for expanded clones, a class.

>TRBJ2-5|TRBD2|TRBV3-1/TRBV3-2|.
TGTGCCAGCAGCCGGAGGGGCGGGGGGGCCGGAGAGACCCAGTACTTC
CASSRRGGGAGETQYF
>TRBJ1-1|.|TRBV7-3|.
TGTGCCAGCAGTTACCGACAGAACACTGAAGCTTTCTTT
CASSYRQNTEAFF
>TRBJ1-4|.|TRBV19|few
TGTGCCAGTAGTATAATCGGGACAACTAATGAAAAACTGTTTTTT
CASSIIGTTNEKLFF
>TRBJ2-1|.|TRBV7-9|.
TGTGCCAGCAGCAATCTAGCGCGGAAGTTTGAGCAGTTCTTC
CASSNLARKFEQFF
>TRBJ1-2|TRBD1|TRBV6-5|many
TGTGCCAGCAGTAGTCAGGGGGAAGGCTACACCTTC
CASSSQGEGYTF
>TRBJ1-2|.|TRBV3-1/TRBV3-2|.
TGTGCCAGCAGCCAAGATCTGAGCTATGGCTACACCTTC
CASSQDLSYGYTF
>TRBJ2-3|TRBD2|TRBV7-9|.
TGTGCCAGCAGACCAGGACTAGAGACAGATACGCAGTATTTT
CASRPGLETDTQYF
>TRBJ2-3|TRBD2|TRBV2|few
TGTGCCAGCAGGGCCGGGACTAGCCTATCCACAGATACGCAGTATTTT
CASRAGTSLSTDTQYF
>TRBJ1-2|.|TRBV5-4|.
TGTGCCAGCAGCTTGGAGCCGGGGACTATTTATGGCTACACCTTC
CASSLEPGTIYGYTF
>TRBJ2-3|.|TRBV14|.
TGTGCCAGCAGCCAAGACTTGACTTTTAGGGAGACAGATACGCAGTATTTT
CASSQDLTFRETDTQYF
>TRBJ2-7|TRBD1|TRBV5-4|many
TGTGCCAGCAGCTTGAAGGGGGCAGGTGAGCAGTACTTC
CASSLKGAGEQYF
>TRBJ2-5|.|TRBV15|once
TGTGCCACCAGCAGAGACAGGGGAGGGGAGACCCAGTACTTC
CATSRDRGGETQYF
>TRBJ2-3|.|TRBV30|.
TGTGCCTGGAGGATATCTTTCTCCGGGGATACGCAGTATTTT
CAWRISFSGDTQYF
>TRBJ2-5|.|TRBV4-1|once
TGCGCCAGCAGCCATGTGTCTGGCGGAGAGACCCAGTACTTC
CASSHVSGGETQYF
>TRBJ2-4|.|TRBV3-1/TRBV3-2|.
TGTGCCAGCAGCCAAGGTGGACTTCGTTACTTC
CASSQGGLRYF
>TRBJ2-7|TRBD2|TRBV4-1|.
TGCGCCAGCAGCCAAGTGCCGGGGGGGGAGCAGTACTTC
CASSQVPGGEQYF
>TRBJ2-7|.|TRBV7-6|few
TGTGCCAGCAGCTTACTCTCTGGAGGCGAGCAGTACTTC
CASSLLSGGEQYF
>TRBJ1-1|.|TRBV12-3/TRBV12-4|.
TGTGCCAGCACTCTCACCGGTGTCTCTGAAGCTTTCTTT
CASTLTGVSEAFF
>TRBJ1-4|.|TRBV2|.
TGTGCCAGCAGGCAGGGAAGTGAAAAACTGTTTTTT
CASRQGSEKLFF
>TRBJ2-6|TRBD2|TRBV18|.
TGTGCCAGCTCACCTGCGGGGGGCGCGACCGGGGCCAACGTCCTGACTTTC
CASSPAGGATGANVLTF
>TRBJ1-1|TRBD1|TRBV27|.
TGTGCCAGCAGAAGGACAGGGAATTGGAACACTGAAGCTTTCTTT
CASRRTGNWNTEAFF
>TRBJ1-2|.|TRBV4-1|few
TGCGCCAGCAGCCAAGATCCCCACGCTACAGGGGGCTACACCTTC
CASSQDPHATGGYTF
>TRBJ1-2|.|TRBV6-5|.
TGTGCCAGCAGTTACCGAGACAGCTATGGCTACACCTTC
CASSYRDSYGYTF
>TRBJ2-2|.|TRBV25-1|.
TGTGCCAGCAAAGGGGACACCGCCACCGGGGAGCTGTTTTTT
CASKGDTATGELFF
>TRBJ2-5|TRBD1|TRBV29-1|.
TGCAGCGCTGACAGGGGGCGGACCCAGTACTTC
CSADRGRTQYF
>TRBJ1-2|.|TRBV27|few
TGTGCCAGCGGCGGCAGCCCGTATGGCTACACCTTC
CASGGSPYGYTF
>TRBJ1-1|TRBD1|TRBV6-5|.
TGTGCCAGCAGTTTGGGACAGGGCAACACTGAAGCTTTCTTT
CASSLGQGNTEAFF
>TRBJ1-2|TRBD1|TRBV25-1|.
TGTGCCAGCAGTCACCGGGACAGGGAAGGCTACACCTTC
CASSHRDREGYTF
>TRBJ2-5|TRBD1|TRBV7-2|.
TGTGCCAGCAGCTTAGATGCCGGGGACAGGAGGACCCAGTACTTC
CASSLDAGDRRTQYF